This TCR beta chain was captured by sequencing in a study of T cells of healthy individuals. TCRdb re-called the 5' RACE reads through MiXCR, storing one row per CDR3 protein. The sample records 65,000 to 90,000 distinct CDR3 sequences, approximately 4.8% being singletons. The CDR3 has 15 amino acids. Per germline, CDR1 SGHRS and CDR2 YFSETQ. The table lists this clonotype with a few counts. The junction departs from the called germline gene at one end, perhaps through a read error. This sequence originates from a female donor in good health. V usage is TRBV5-1 and J usage is TRBJ1-5, with 9 bases lining up with TRBD1. The CDR3 loop reads CASSPGGQGNQPQHF. CDR3 bases: TGCGCCAGCAGCCCGGGGGGACAGGGCAACCAGCCCCAGCATTTT.